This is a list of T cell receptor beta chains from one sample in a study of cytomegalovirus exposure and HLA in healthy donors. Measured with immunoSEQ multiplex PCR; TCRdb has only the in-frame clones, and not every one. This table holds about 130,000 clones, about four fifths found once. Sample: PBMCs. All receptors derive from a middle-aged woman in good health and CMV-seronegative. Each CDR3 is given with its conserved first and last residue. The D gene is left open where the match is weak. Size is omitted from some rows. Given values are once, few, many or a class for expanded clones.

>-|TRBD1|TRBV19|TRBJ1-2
CASSIDRGSGYTF
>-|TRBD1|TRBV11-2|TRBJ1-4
CASRTGSDEKLFF
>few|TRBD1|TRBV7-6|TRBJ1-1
CASSPDRVTEAFF
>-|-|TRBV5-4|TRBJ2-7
CASSLGQAPGEQYF
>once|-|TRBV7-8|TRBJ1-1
CASVDRTNTEAFF
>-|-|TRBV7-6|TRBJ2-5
CASSQRRAETQYF
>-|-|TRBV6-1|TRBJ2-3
CASIRENTDTQYF
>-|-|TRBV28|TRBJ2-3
CASSFPLRQNLDTQYF
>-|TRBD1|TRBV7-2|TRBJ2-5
CASSPGQAAETQYF
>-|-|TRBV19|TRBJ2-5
CASSPLLVETQYF
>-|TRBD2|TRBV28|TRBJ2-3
CASTGLAGAGDTQYF
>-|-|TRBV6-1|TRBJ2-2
CASTTTREPTGELFF
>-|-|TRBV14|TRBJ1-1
CASSQDAEGYTEAFF
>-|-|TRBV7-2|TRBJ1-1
CASRPGEGEGEAFF
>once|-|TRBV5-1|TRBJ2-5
CASSLQRQETQYF
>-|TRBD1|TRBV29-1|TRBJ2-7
CSVITDRGYEQYF
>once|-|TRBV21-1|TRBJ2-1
CASSSGSKAGGNEQFF
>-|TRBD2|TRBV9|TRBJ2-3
CASNPGVDSGRALTDTQYF
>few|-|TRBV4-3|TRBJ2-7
CASSPGAGVRYEQYF
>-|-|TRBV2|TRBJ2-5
CASSSGTRETQYF
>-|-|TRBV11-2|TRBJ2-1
CASSRPRGDEQFF
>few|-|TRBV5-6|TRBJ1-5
CASSLRGGNQPQHF